The source of this T cell receptor (beta chain) is a study of early stage breast cancer tumors. Study details: Twelve of the 16 invasive tumors were ER+, PR+ and HER2-. Eight ER+/PR+/HER2- tumors were invasive ductal; a few were invasive lobular.

CDR3 size: 13 residues. The germline V gene has CDR1 KGHSH and CDR2 LQKENI. Deletions cut 2 bases from V and 4 bases from J, with 8 bases between. Sequencing used immunoSEQ multiplex PCR; TCRdb keeps in-frame clones, though not all of them. The sample holds a few thousand clones; approximately 70% are singletons and the top ten take over 8.5%. Study results and caveats: Enriched TCRB sequences shared across patients were mostly commonly generated sequences.

On this clone itself: The antigen is unknown.

Sequenced material: breast tumor tissue. The V call is TRBV18, the J call TRBJ2-5; no reliable D call. The receptor comes from a person aged 55 to 69 with breast cancer. The CDR3 DNA reads TGTGCCAGCTCACCAATTGTGGGAGAGACCCAGTACTTC. It translates to CASSPIVGETQYF.